This passage covers 30 T cell receptor beta chains from one sample sequenced in a study of T cells in Graves' hyperthyroidism and ophthalmopathy. It was RNA transcripts that yielded the amplified TCR beta CDR3 regions. HTBI primers drove first-round RT-PCR of the TCR CDR3. Each CDR3 protein gets one entry after TCRdb re-called the multiplex PCR reads with MiXCR. The sample records approximately 430,000 distinct CDR3 sequences, around 16% being singletons. The sequenced sample consisted of blood. These receptors all stem from a woman in her late teens or twenties with Graves' hyperthyroidism.

The chain carries TRBV9 and TRBJ1-1, with D hard to call. V shed 3 bases and J shed 2 bases, with 11 bases lying between them. Germline values: CDR1 SGDLS, CDR2 YYNGEE. The CDR3 is made up of 14 amino acids. CDR3 residues: CASSALTPNTEAFF. DNA of the CDR3: TGTGCCAGCAGCGCCCTGACTCCTAACACTGAAGCTTTCTTT.

This clonotype was recorded many times. V is TRBV27 and J is TRBJ2-7; 7 positions agree with TRBD2. Germline V gives CDR1 MNHEY, CDR2 SMNVEV (reference sequence). The CDR3 runs 15 residues. The V and J ends lost 5 bases and 4 bases, in that order; junction bases with no gene match: 11. This CDR3 reads CASSGLGAGVYEQYF. In DNA form, the CDR3 reads TGTGCCAGCAGTGGGCTAGGGGCGGGAGTGTACGAGCAGTACTTC.

CDR3 coding DNA: TGCGCCAGCAGCCAGCCCGGGACAGGGGCGAACTATGGCTACACCTTC. Translating it yields CASSQPGTGANYGYTF. The chain couples TRBV4-1 to TRBJ1-2; 10 nucleotides line up with TRBD1. Germline CDR1 MGHRA, CDR2 YSYEKL. Trimming at V came to 3 bases and at J to 2 bases, leaving 6 bases not matched to a gene. This CDR3 is 16 amino acids long.

This clonotype was counted ten times or more. The CDR3 coding sequence is TGCAGTGCTAGAGTGGCGTATGGCACTGAAGCTTTCTTT. Amino acids: CSARVAYGTEAFF. The rearrangement links TRBV20-1 to TRBJ1-1, with D unclear. Germline assignment: CDR1 DFQATT and CDR2 SNEGSKA (reference sequence). The CDR3 length is 13 residues. V was pared by 1 base and J by 4 bases, with 10 bases between.

This chain connects TRBV6-5 to TRBJ2-2, with D maybe TRBD2 (5 bases). Germline V gene data show CDR1 as MNHEY and CDR2 as SVGAGI. The CDR3 is made up of 16 amino acids. Trimming removed 5 bases from V and 4 bases from J, with 17 bases in between. CDR3 loop: CASSHRTSRGTGELFF. CDR3 nucleotide sequence: TGTGCCAGCAGTCACCGGACCTCCCGGGGCACCGGGGAGCTGTTTTTT.

This clonotype occurred many times. The rearrangement uses TRBV28 and TRBJ2-1; D uncertain. The CDR3 runs to 16 residues. The V gene's germline CDR1 is MDHEN and CDR2 SYDVKM. The ends were cut back, 10 bases at V and 3 bases at J, with 22 bases in the middle. This CDR3 is CAIRRPDVQVYNEQFF. The DNA for the CDR3 is TGTGCCATCCGCCGGCCAGACGTCCAGGTCTACAATGAGCAGTTCTTC.

This clonotype appeared once. The junction and the germline gene differ at one end; a read error may be behind it. The chain joins TRBV5-1 to TRBJ2-1, with a tentative D call TRBD2 (6 bases). This CDR3 has 16 amino acids. Germline lookup yields CDR1 SGHRS and CDR2 YFSETQ. CDR3 region: CASGLVPREETDEQFF. DNA of the CDR3: TGCGCCAGCGGCTTGGTCCCCAGGGAGGAAACGGATGAGCAGTTCTTC.

This clonotype occurred many times. The J gene is TRBJ2-1, the V gene TRBV12-5; the match to TRBD2 covers 15 bases. Trimming cost V 1 base and J 10 bases; bases outside gene matches: 2. The CDR3 contains 15 residues. The germline V gene encodes CDR1 LGHNT and CDR2 FRNRAP. The CDR3 here is CASGLGTSGGGEQFF. The CDR3 DNA is TGTGCTAGTGGTTTGGGGACTAGCGGGGGGGGGGAGCAGTTCTTC.

This clonotype was found many times. The chain has TRBV5-1 and TRBJ2-7; D not resolved. The CDR3 extends over 14 amino acids. The ends were cut back, 4 bases at V and 1 base at J, with 12 bases in the middle. Per the germline V gene, CDR1 is SGHRS and CDR2 is YFSETQ. CDR3 coding DNA: TGCGCCAGCAGCCGCGTGGACCTTTCCTACGAGCAGTACTTC. Its translation is CASSRVDLSYEQYF.

This clonotype was seen repeatedly, ten times or more. The chain employs TRBV11-2 and TRBJ2-1; 11 nucleotides match TRBD2. The germline V gene encodes CDR1 SGHAT and CDR2 FQNNGV. With 1 base clipped from V and 5 bases from J, the junction kept 7 bases outside the gene matches. This CDR3 comprises 17 residues. The CDR3 DNA reads as TGTGCCAGCAGCTTAGTTCGGCTAGCGGGAGGCCACAATGAGCAGTTCTTC. Translating it yields CASSLVRLAGGHNEQFF.

This sequence joins TRBV6-4 and TRBJ2-1; 8 nucleotides match TRBD2. Germline lookup yields CDR1 MRHNA and CDR2 SNTAGT. This CDR3 spans 16 amino acids. After removal of 0 bases from V and 6 bases from J, the junction contained 7 bases not matched to a gene. The CDR3 nucleotides are TGTGCCAGCAGTGACTCGGCGGGGGGTGCGTCCAATGAGCAGTTCTTC. Protein: CASSDSAGGASNEQFF.

CDR3 residues: CASRQLAGSYNEQFF. For the CDR3, the DNA is TGTGCCAGCAGACAGCTAGCGGGTTCGTACAATGAGCAGTTCTTC. The rearrangement joins TRBV2 to TRBJ2-1; 8 bases are shared with TRBD2. The germline V gene encodes CDR1 SNHLY and CDR2 FYNNEI. Losses at the gene ends were 6 bases for V and 4 bases for J; bases not matched to a gene: 8. This CDR3 is 15 amino acids long.

In this sample, this clonotype turned up a few times. The gene calls are TRBV15 and TRBJ2-1, with D possibly being TRBD1 (6 bases). V was pared by 5 bases and J by 8 bases, with 22 bases between. This CDR3 is built from 16 residues. Germline lookup yields CDR1 LNHNV and CDR2 YYDKDF (reference sequence). CDR3 protein: CATSRGLDRGSDEQFF. The CDR3 DNA is TGTGCCACCAGCCGAGGATTGGACAGAGGATCTGATGAGCAGTTCTTC.

This clonotype turned up a few times. The V gene is TRBV7-3, the J gene TRBJ2-6, with D maybe TRBD2 (7 bases). V was trimmed by 8 bases and J by 2 bases, leaving 19 bases between them. This CDR3 has 17 residues. The germline CDR1 and CDR2 sequences are SGHTA and FQGTGA. CDR3 sequence reads: CASGKQGGGTGANVLTF. In nucleotides, the CDR3 is TGTGCCAGCGGAAAACAGGGAGGGGGGACTGGGGCCAACGTCCTGACTTTC.

This clonotype occurred many times. CDR3 bases: TGCGCCAGCAGCCAAGGTATTGGAGAGAACACTGAAGCTTTCTTT. Its protein product is CASSQGIGENTEAFF. The J gene is TRBJ1-1, the V gene TRBV4-1; D gene unclear. From germline, CDR1 is MGHRA and CDR2 YSYEKL. V lost 1 base to trimming and J lost 1 base, with 10 bases between them. The CDR3 spans 15 residues.

This clonotype occurred many times. The CDR3 bases are TGTGCCAGCAGCCTCGGGACAGGGAAGGGTGGCTACACCTTC. Protein: CASSLGTGKGGYTF. This chain links TRBV3-1 with TRBJ1-2; TRBD1 aligns across 9 bases. With V trimmed by 4 bases and J by 7 bases, 7 bases remained unmatched. The germline CDR1 and CDR2 sequences are LGHDT and YNNKEL (reference sequence). The CDR3 runs to 14 residues.

In DNA, the CDR3 is TGTGCCAGCAGCGCCACAAGTGGGACCCAGTACTTC. Amino acid sequence: CASSATSGTQYF. The rearrangement joins TRBV9 to TRBJ2-5; D gene ambiguous. The germline V gene encodes CDR1 SGDLS and CDR2 YYNGEE. The length of the CDR3 is 12 residues. The V end lost 3 bases, the J end lost 7 bases, and 10 bases lay between the germline ends.

This chain links TRBV9 with TRBJ1-2; the D gene is possibly TRBD1 (5 bases). Germline-derived CDR1 and CDR2 are SGDLS and YYNGEE. This CDR3 region has 15 residues. Trimming cost V 4 bases and J 3 bases, with 16 bases left between them. The CDR3 loop reads CASSQPTQGYYGYTF. As DNA, the CDR3 is TGTGCCAGCAGCCAACCAACCCAGGGTTACTATGGCTACACCTTC.

V and J are TRBV28 and TRBJ1-3; no definite D call. Trimming removed 6 bases at V and 7 bases at J, with 10 bases between. The CDR3 runs 12 residues. Germline CDR1 and CDR2: MDHEN and SYDVKM. CDR3 bases: TGTGCCAGCAGCCTACGCGAGAACACCATATATTTT. Its protein is CASSLRENTIYF.

The chain links TRBV25-1 to TRBJ2-5; 8 bases agree with TRBD2. V shed 6 bases and J 1 base; nucleotides not matched to a gene: 10. The germline CDR1 and CDR2 sequences are MGHDK and SYGVNS. CDR3 length: 16 residues. The CDR3 protein is CASRAGGGSIQETQYF. The CDR3 coding sequence is TGTGCCAGCAGAGCCGGGGGGGGTAGTATCCAAGAGACCCAGTACTTC.

This clonotype occurred many times. This chain uses TRBV3-1 with TRBJ1-3; D not resolved. V dropped 0 bases and J dropped 4 bases, with 10 bases sitting between them. CDR1 LGHDT and CDR2 YNNKEL come from the germline V gene (reference sequence). This CDR3 is built from 15 residues. In DNA form, the CDR3 reads TGTGCCAGCAGCCAAGATATTTTATACGGAAACACCATATATTTT. Its translation is CASSQDILYGNTIYF. Full variable domain (rest looked up from reference TRBV3-1 and TRBJ1-3): DTAVSQTPKYLVTQMGNDKSIKCEQNLGHDTMYWYKQDSKKFLKIMFSYNNKELIINETVPNRFSPKSPDKAHLNLHINSLELGDSAVYFCASSQDILYGNTIYFGEGSWLTVV.

There are many counts of this clonotype. V gene TRBV28 combines with J gene TRBJ1-6; D possibly corresponds to TRBD1 (6 bases). Trimming shortened V by 5 bases and J by 10 bases, and 18 bases separated the two germline ends. This CDR3 has 15 residues. CDR1 MDHEN and CDR2 SYDVKM come from the germline V gene. The chain's CDR3 is CASSPQTGFRSPLHF. The CDR3 DNA sequence: TGTGCCAGCAGTCCTCAAACAGGGTTCCGATCACCCCTCCACTTT.

Many counts were recorded for this clonotype. Written as DNA, the CDR3 is TGTGCCACTCCGTGCGGGAGGAAAGAGACCCAGTACTTC. Encoded protein: CATPCGRKETQYF. The chain combines TRBV28 with TRBJ2-5; TRBD2 matches at 8 bases. There are 13 residues in the CDR3. With 10 bases clipped from V and 3 bases from J, the junction kept 7 bases outside the gene matches. Germline assignment: CDR1 MDHEN and CDR2 SYDVKM.

The chain uses TRBV14 and TRBJ2-3, with D uncertain. Deletions cut 4 bases from V and 13 bases from J, with 12 bases between. CDR1 is SGHDN, CDR2 FVKESK, per germline. The length of the CDR3 is 11 residues. CDR3 in DNA: TGTGCCAGCAGCCTTGGAGTCGTAAAGTATTTT. This sequence encodes CASSLGVVKYF.

This chain joins TRBV24-1 and TRBJ2-1, with 7 bases matching TRBD1. There are 12 residues in the CDR3. Germline CDR1 KGHDR, CDR2 SFDVKD. V lost 6 bases, J lost 8 bases, and 3 bases stayed unmatched. Here the CDR3 DNA reads TGTGCCACCAGTAAACAGGGGTATGAGCAGTTCTTC. Protein: CATSKQGYEQFF.

This clonotype was seen a handful of times. The DNA for the CDR3 is TGTGCCAGCAGTTTACGTCCGGGGTGGACGGTGAACTATGGCTACACCTTC. Its translation: CASSLRPGWTVNYGYTF. The rearrangement uses TRBV12-3 or TRBV12-4 and TRBJ1-2; no firm D call. V lost 2 bases to trimming and J lost 2 bases, with 18 bases between them. The CDR3 runs to 17 residues.

This clonotype was recorded many times. V and J are TRBV2 and TRBJ1-3; D is undetermined. Deletions cut 6 bases from V and 4 bases from J, with 7 bases between. The germline V gene has CDR1 SNHLY and CDR2 FYNNEI. The CDR3 loop spans 12 amino acids. Written as DNA, the CDR3 is TGTGCCAGCAGCGGATCCGGAAACACCATATATTTT. This sequence encodes CASSGSGNTIYF.

This clonotype was observed many times. The rearrangement joins TRBV20-1 to TRBJ2-1; 8 bases map to TRBD2. The V gene end was trimmed by 6 bases and the J gene end by 5 bases; junction bases not matched to a gene: 6. The CDR3 totals 13 residues. Germline V lookup: CDR1 DFQATT, CDR2 SNEGSKA (reference sequence). Here the CDR3 reads CSANSGDHNEQFF. CDR3 coding DNA: TGCAGTGCCAATAGCGGGGACCACAATGAGCAGTTCTTC.

Many counts were recorded for this clonotype. The chain recombines TRBV2 with TRBJ2-5; no clear D. Germline V gene sequence: CDR1 SNHLY, CDR2 FYNNEI. This CDR3 has 14 amino acids. Between the trimmed V and J ends, which lost 8 bases and 5 bases, there was a span of 18 bases. CDR3 sequence: CASHGPGPRETQYF. DNA for the CDR3: TGTGCCAGCCATGGCCCCGGGCCGCGGGAGACCCAGTACTTC.

This clonotype came up many times. The rearrangement links TRBV20-1 to TRBJ1-1, with D unresolved. The CDR3 consists of 16 residues. The V end lost 0 bases, the J end lost 4 bases, and 18 bases lay between the germline ends. The germline V gene has CDR1 DFQATT and CDR2 SNEGSKA (reference sequence). This CDR3 reads CSARDPRKGAFTEAFF. The CDR3 DNA sequence: TGCAGTGCTAGAGATCCGAGAAAGGGTGCCTTCACTGAAGCTTTCTTT.